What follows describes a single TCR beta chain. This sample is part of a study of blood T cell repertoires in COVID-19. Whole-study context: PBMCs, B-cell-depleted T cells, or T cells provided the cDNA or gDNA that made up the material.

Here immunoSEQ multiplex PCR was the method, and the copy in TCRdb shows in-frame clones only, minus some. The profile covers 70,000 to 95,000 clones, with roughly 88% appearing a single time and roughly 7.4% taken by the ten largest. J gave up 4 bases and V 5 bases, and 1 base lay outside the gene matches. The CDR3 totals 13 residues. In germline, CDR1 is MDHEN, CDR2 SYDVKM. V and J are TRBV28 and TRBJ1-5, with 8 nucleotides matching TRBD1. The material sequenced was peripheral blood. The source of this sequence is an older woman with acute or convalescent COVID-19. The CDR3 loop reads CASSRTGNQPQHF. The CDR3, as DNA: TGTGCCAGCAGTAGGACAGGGAATCAGCCCCAGCATTTT.